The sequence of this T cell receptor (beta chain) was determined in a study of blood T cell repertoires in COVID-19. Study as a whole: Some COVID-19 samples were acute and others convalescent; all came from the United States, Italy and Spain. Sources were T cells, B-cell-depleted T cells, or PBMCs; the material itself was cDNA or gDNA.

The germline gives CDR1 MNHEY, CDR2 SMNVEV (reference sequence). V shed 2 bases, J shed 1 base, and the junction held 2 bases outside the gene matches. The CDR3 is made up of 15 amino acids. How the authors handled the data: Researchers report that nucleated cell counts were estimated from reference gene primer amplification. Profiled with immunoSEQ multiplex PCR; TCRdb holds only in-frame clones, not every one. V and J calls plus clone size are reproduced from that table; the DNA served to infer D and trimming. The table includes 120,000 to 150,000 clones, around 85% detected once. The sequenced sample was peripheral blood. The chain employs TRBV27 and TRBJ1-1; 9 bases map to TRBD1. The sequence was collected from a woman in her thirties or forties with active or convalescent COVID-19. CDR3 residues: CASSLGTGTNTEAFF. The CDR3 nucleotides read TGTGCCAGCAGTTTAGGGACAGGGACGAACACTGAAGCTTTCTTT.